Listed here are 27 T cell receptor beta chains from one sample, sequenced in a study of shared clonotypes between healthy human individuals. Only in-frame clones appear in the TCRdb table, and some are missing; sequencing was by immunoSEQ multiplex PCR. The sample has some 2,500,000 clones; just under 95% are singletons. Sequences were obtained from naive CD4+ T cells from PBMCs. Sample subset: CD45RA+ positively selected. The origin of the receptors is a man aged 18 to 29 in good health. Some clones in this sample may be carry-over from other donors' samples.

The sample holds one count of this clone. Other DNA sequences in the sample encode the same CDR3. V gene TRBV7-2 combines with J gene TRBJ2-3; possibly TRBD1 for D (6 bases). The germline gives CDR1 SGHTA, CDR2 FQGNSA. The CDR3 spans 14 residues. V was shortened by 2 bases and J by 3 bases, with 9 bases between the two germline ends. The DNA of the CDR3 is TGTGCCAGCAGCTTAAGTCAGGGGACAGATACGCAGTATTTT. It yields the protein CASSLSQGTDTQYF.

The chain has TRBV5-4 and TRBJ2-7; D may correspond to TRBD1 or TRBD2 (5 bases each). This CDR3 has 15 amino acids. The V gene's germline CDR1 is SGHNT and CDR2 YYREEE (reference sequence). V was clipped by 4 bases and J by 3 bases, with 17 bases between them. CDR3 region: CASSEAGGTGYEQYF. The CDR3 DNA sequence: TGTGCCAGCAGCGAGGCTGGTGGGACGGGCTACGAGCAGTACTTC. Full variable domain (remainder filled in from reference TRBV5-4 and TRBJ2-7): ETGVTQSPTHLIKTRGQQVTLRCSSQSGHNTVSWYQQALGQGPQFIFQYYREEENGRGNFPPRFSGLQFPNYSSELNVNALELDDSALYLCASSEAGGTGYEQYFGPGTRLTVT.

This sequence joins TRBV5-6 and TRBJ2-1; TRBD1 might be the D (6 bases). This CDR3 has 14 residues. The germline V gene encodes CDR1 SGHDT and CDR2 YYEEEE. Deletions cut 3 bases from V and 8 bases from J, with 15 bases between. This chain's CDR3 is CASSSLRGIYEQFF. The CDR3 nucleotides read TGTGCCAGCAGCTCCCTGAGGGGGATCTATGAGCAGTTCTTC.

The CDR3, as DNA: TGTGCCAGCTCCCGAGGACCGGGTAGCAATCAGCCCCAGCATTTT. Its translation is CASSRGPGSNQPQHF. The chain employs TRBV18 and TRBJ1-5; no clear D. Germline lookup yields CDR1 KGHSH and CDR2 LQKENI. V was pared by 6 bases and J by 0 bases, with 12 bases between. The CDR3 sequence is 15 residues long. The whole variable domain, filled in from reference TRBV18 and TRBJ1-5, reads NAGVMQNPRHLVRRRGQEARLRCSPMKGHSHVYWYRQLPEEGLKFMVYLQKENIIDESGMPKERFSAEFPKEGPSILRIQQVVRGDSAAYFCASSRGPGSNQPQHFGDGTRLSIL.

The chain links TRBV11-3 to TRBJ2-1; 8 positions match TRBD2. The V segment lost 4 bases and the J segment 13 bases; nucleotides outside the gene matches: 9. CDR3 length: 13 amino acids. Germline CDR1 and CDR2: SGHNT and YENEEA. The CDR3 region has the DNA TGTGCCAGCAGCTCGGGGGGGAAGCAGTTACAGTTCTTC. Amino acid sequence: CASSSGGKQLQFF.

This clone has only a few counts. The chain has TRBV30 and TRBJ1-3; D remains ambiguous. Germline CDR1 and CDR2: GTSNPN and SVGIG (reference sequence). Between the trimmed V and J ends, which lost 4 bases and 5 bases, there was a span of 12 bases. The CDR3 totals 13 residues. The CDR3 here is CAWNPGSRNTIYF. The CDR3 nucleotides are TGTGCCTGGAATCCCGGCAGCCGAAACACCATATATTTT. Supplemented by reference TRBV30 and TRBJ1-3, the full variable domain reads SQTIHQWPATLVQPVGSPLSLECTVEGTSNPNLYWYRQAAGRGLQLLFYSVGIGQISSEVPQNLSASRPQDRQFILSSKKLLLSDSGFYLCAWNPGSRNTIYFGEGSWLTVV.

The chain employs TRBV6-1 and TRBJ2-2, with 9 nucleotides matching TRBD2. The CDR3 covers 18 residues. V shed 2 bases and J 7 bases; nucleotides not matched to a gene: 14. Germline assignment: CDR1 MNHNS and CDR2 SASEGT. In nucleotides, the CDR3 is TGTGCCAGCAGTGAAAAGGGGTCGTCGCGGGAGGGGGTCGGGGAGCTGTTTTTT. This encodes CASSEKGSSREGVGELFF.

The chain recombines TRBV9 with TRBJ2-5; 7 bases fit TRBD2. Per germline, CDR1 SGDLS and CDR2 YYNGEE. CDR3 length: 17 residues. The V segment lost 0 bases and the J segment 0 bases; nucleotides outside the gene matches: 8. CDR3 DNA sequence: TGTGCCAGCAGCGTAGGGGTCGGGAGGCAGTACCAAGAGACCCAGTACTTC. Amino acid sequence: CASSVGVGRQYQETQYF.

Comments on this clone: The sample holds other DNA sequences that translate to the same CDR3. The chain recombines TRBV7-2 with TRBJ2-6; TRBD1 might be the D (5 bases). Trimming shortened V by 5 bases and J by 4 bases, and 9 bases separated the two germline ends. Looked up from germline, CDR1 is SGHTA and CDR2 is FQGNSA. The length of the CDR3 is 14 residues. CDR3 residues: CASSPGSGANVLTF. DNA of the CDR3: TGTGCCAGCAGCCCAGGGTCCGGGGCCAACGTCCTGACTTTC. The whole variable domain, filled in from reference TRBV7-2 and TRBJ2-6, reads GAGVSQSPSNKVTEKGKDVELRCDPISGHTALYWYRQSLGQGLEFLIYFQGNSAPDKSGLPSDRFSAERTGGSVSTLTIQRTQQEDSAVYLCASSPGSGANVLTFGAGSRLTVL.

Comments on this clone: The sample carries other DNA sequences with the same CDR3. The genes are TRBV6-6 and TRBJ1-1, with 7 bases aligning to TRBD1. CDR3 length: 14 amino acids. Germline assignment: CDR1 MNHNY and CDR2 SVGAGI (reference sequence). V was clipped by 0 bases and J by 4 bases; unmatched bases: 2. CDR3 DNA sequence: TGTGCCAGCAGTTACTCGGCAGGGGGCACTGAAGCTTTCTTT. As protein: CASSYSAGGTEAFF.

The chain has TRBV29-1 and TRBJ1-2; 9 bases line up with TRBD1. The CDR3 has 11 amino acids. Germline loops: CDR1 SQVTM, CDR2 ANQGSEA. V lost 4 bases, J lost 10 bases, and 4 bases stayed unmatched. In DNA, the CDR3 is TGCAGCGTTGGGAGGGACAGGGTCTACACCTTC. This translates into CSVGRDRVYTF.

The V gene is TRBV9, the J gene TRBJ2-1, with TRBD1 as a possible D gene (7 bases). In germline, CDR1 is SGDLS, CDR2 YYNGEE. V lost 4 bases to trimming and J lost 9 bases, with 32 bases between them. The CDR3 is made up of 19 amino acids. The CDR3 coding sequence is TGTGCCAGCAGCATGTTGACAGGGAGCTTGGGGGGTACCAATGGTGAGCAGTTCTTC. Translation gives CASSMLTGSLGGTNGEQFF.

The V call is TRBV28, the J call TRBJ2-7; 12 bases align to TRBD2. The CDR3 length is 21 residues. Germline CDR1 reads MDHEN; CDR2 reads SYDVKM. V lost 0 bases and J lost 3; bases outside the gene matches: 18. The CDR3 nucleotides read TGTGCCAGCAGTTTATGGTCGTTGACTAGCGGGAGTTTTATTGGGCTCTACGAGCAGTACTTC. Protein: CASSLWSLTSGSFIGLYEQYF.

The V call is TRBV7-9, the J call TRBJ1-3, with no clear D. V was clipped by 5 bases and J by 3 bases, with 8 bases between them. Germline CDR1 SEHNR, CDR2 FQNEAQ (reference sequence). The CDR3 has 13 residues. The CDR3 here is CASSVLLGNTIYF. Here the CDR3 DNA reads TGTGCCAGCAGCGTTCTCCTTGGAAACACCATATATTTT.

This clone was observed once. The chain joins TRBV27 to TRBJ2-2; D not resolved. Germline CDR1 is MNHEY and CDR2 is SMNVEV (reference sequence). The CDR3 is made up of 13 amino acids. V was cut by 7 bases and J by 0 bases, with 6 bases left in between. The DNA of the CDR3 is TGTGCCAGCACGCCGACGAACACCGGGGAGCTGTTTTTT. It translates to CASTPTNTGELFF.

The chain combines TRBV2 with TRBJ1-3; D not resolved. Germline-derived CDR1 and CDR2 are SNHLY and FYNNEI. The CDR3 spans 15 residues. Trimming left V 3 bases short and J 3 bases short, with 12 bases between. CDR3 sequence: CASSESRGSGNTIYF. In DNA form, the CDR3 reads TGTGCCAGCAGTGAGAGTCGGGGAAGTGGAAACACCATATATTTT.

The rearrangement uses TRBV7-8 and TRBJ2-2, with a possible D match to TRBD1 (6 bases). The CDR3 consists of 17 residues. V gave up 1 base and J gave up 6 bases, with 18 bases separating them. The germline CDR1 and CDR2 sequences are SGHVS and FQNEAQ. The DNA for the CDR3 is TGTGCCAGCAGCTTAGTAGGAAACACAGGGATCTCCGGGGAGCTGTTTTTT. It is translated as CASSLVGNTGISGELFF.

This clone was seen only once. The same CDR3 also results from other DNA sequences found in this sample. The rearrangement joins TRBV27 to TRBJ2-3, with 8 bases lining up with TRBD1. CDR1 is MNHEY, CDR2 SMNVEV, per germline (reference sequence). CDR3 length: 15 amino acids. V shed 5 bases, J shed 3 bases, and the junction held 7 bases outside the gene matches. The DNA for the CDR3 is TGTGCCAGCAGTCTAGGACAGGGAAGGACAGATACGCAGTATTTT. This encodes CASSLGQGRTDTQYF.

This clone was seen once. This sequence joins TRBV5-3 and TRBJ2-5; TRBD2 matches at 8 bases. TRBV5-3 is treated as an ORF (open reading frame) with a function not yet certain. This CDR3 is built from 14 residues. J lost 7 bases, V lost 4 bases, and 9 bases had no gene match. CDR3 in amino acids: CARSIPGGKWTQYF. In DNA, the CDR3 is TGTGCCAGAAGCATTCCGGGGGGGAAGTGGACCCAGTACTTC.

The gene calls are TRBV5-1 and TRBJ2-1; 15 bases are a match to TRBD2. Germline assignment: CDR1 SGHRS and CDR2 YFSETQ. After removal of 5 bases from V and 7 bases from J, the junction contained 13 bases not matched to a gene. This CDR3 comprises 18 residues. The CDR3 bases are TGCGCCAGCAGTTTCACCGGGACTAGCGGGAGGAAGGGGAATGAGCAGTTCTTC. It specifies CASSFTGTSGRKGNEQFF.

This CDR3 reads CASFEGKQYF. In nucleotides, the CDR3 is TGTGCCAGCTTTGAGGGGAAGCAGTACTTC. The rearrangement uses TRBV2 and TRBJ2-7; D possibly matches TRBD1 or TRBD2 (5 bases each). V was cut by 8 bases and J by 8 bases, with 10 bases left in between. The CDR3 runs 10 residues. Germline V lookup: CDR1 SNHLY, CDR2 FYNNEI.

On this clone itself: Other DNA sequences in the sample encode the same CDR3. The CDR3 sequence: CASSLATGTGNTIYF. The CDR3 coding sequence is TGCGCCAGCAGCTTGGCAACAGGGACTGGAAACACCATATATTTT. The chain links TRBV5-1 to TRBJ1-3; a possible D gene is TRBD1 (6 bases). The CDR3 is 15 amino acids. Trimming left V 0 bases short and J 2 bases short, with 9 bases between. The V gene's germline CDR1 is SGHRS and CDR2 YFSETQ.

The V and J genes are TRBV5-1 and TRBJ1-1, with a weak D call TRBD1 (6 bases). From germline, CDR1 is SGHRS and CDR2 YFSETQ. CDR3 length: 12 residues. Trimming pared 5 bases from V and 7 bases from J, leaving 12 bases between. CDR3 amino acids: CASRSGHYEAFF. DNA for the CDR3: TGCGCCAGCAGATCGGGACACTATGAAGCTTTCTTT.

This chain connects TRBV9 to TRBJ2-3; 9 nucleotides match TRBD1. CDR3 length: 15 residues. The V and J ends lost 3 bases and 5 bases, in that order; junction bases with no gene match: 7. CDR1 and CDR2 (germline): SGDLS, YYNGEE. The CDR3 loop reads CASSDRDRAGDTQYF. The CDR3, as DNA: TGTGCCAGCAGCGACAGGGACAGGGCGGGAGATACGCAGTATTTT. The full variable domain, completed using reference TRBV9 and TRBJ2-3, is DSGVTQTPKHLITATGQRVTLRCSPRSGDLSVYWYQQSLDQGLQFLIQYYNGEERAKGNILERFSAQQFPDLHSELNLSSLELGDSALYFCASSDRDRAGDTQYFGPGTRLTVL.

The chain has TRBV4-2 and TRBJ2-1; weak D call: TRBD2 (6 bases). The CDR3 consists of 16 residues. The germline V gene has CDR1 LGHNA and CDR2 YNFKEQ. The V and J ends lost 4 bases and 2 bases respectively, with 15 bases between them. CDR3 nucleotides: TGTGCCAGCAGCCGACTTAGCGGAAAGGCCTACAATGAGCAGTTCTTC. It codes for CASSRLSGKAYNEQFF.

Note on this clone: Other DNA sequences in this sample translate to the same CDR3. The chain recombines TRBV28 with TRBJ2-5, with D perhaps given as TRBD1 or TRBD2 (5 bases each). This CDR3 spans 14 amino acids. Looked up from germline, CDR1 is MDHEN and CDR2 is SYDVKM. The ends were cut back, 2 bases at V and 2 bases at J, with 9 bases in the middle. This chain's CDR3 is CASSLGGRQETQYF. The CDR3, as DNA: TGTGCCAGCAGTTTAGGGGGTAGACAAGAGACCCAGTACTTC.

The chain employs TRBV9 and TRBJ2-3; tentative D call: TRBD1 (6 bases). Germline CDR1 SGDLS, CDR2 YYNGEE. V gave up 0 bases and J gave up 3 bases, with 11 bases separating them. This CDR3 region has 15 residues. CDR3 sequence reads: CASSVEGRGTDTQYF. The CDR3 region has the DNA TGTGCCAGCAGCGTAGAGGGCAGGGGAACAGATACGCAGTATTTT.